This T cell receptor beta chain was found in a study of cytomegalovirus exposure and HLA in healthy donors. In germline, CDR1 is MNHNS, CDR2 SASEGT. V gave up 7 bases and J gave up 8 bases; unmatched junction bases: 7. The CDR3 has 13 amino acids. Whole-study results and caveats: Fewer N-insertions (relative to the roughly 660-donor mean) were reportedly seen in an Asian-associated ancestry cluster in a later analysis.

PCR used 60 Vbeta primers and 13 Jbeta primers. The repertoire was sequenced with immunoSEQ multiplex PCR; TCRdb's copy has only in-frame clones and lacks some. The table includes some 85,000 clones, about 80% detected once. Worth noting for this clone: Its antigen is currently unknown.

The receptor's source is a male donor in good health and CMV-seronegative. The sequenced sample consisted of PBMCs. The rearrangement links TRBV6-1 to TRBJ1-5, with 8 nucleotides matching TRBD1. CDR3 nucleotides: TGTGCCAGCATCGGACAGGGCCTTGAGCCCCAGCATTTT. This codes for CASIGQGLEPQHF.